This paragraph reports one T cell receptor beta chain. The V and J ends lost 3 bases and 0 bases respectively, with 18 bases between them. Germline CDR1 reads MGHDK; CDR2 reads SYGVNS. The CDR3 is made up of 17 amino acids. This sample was included in a study of patients and donors after allogeneic stem cell transplantation. TCRdb reprocessed the RT-PCR reads with MiXCR, giving one entry per CDR3 protein. The table has about a million distinct CDR3 sequences, about 20% seen once. The sample comprised blood, either unsorted or a sorted T cell fraction (not recorded which). The TCR originated in a human donor who was either an allogeneic HSCT recipient or a stem cell or donor lymphocyte infusion donor (not recorded which). It is not recorded whose cells these are; they may come from a transplant donor. This rearrangement joins TRBV25-1 to TRBJ2-7; the D gene is possibly TRBD2 (5 bases). The CDR3 loop reads CASSDERGSPYSYEQYF. The CDR3 DNA reads TGTGCCAGCAGTGATGAGCGAGGGTCGCCCTACTCCTACGAGCAGTACTTC.